This T cell receptor beta chain originates from a study of OX40 agonist ivuxolimab in advanced cancers. Data came from immunoSEQ multiplex PCR; TCRdb stores just in-frame clones and leaves some out. This sample has roughly 79,000 clones; about nine tenths occur once, and the top ten carry approximately 11%. J lost 0 bases, V lost 3 bases, and 4 bases had no gene match. The CDR3 is made up of 16 amino acids. Germline CDR1 is SGHTA and CDR2 is FQGNSA. The sequenced sample was CD4+ or CD8+ T cells sorted from blood, obtained in a trial of the OX40 agonist ivuxolimab. This receptor was taken from an adult with an advanced solid tumor such as melanoma, head and neck, liver or kidney cancer. The V call is TRBV7-2, the J call TRBJ2-3; 9 positions match TRBD2. The CDR3 bases are TGTGCCAGCAGCTTGGTAGCGGGGGTCAGCACAGATACGCAGTATTTT. Translated: CASSLVAGVSTDTQYF.